What follows are 3 T cell receptor beta chains derived from one specimen sequenced in a study of identical twins. TCRdb redid the calling of the 5' RACE reads with MiXCR, one entry per CDR3 protein. Of roughly 250,000 distinct CDR3 sequences listed, 11% to 15% are singletons. The material sequenced was memory (CD45RO+) T cells sorted from blood. These receptors were collected from a woman younger than 30 in good health.

This clonotype was picked up a small number of times. This sequence joins TRBV6-1 and TRBJ1-1; D gene uncertain. The CDR3 contains 15 residues. Germline V CDR1 and CDR2: MNHNS, SASEGT. V was clipped by 5 bases and J by 0 bases, with 13 bases between them. As DNA, the CDR3 is TGTGCCAGCAGTCGCGCAGACACCCTGAACACTGAAGCTTTCTTT. It codes for CASSRADTLNTEAFF.

The chain employs TRBV2 and TRBJ1-4; D may be TRBD1 (5 bases). The length of the CDR3 is 13 residues. Trimming cost V 4 bases and J 7 bases, with 10 bases left between them. Per the germline V gene, CDR1 is SNHLY and CDR2 is FYNNEI. CDR3 DNA sequence: TGTGCCAGCAGTGCTGACAGAAGTGAAAAACTGTTTTTT. It codes for CASSADRSEKLFF.

This clonotype has just a few counts. The CDR3 DNA reads as TGTGCCACCAGCGAAGGGATAGTGGCCAAAAACATTCAGTACTTC. This codes for CATSEGIVAKNIQYF. V usage is TRBV15 and J usage is TRBJ2-4; D not resolved. The length of the CDR3 is 15 residues. In germline, CDR1 is LNHNV, CDR2 YYDKDF (reference sequence). Trimming shortened V by 5 bases and J by 1 base, and 12 bases separated the two germline ends.